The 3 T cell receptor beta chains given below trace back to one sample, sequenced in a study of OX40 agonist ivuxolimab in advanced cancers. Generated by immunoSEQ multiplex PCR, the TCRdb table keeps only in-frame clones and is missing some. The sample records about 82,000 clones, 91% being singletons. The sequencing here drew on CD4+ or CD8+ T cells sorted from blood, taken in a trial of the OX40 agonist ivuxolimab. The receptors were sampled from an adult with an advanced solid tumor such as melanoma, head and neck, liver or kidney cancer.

CDR3 sequence (DNA): TGTGCCAGCAGCCCTGAAGAGGCTAGCGGGGAAGAGCAGTTCTTC. Translated: CASSPEEASGEEQFF. The V gene is TRBV7-8, the J gene TRBJ2-1; 9 positions match TRBD2. The CDR3 runs 15 residues. The germline V gene has CDR1 SGHVS and CDR2 FQNEAQ. V lost 5 bases to trimming and J lost 10 bases; unmatched junction nucleotides: 12.

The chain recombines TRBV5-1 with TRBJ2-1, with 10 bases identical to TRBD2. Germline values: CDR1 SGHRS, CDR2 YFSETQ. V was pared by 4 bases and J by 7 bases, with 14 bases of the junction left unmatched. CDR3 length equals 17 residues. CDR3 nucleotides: TGCGCCAGCAGCGTGTTACCGGGGACTAGCGTTGGGAATGAGCAGTTCTTC. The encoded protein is CASSVLPGTSVGNEQFF.

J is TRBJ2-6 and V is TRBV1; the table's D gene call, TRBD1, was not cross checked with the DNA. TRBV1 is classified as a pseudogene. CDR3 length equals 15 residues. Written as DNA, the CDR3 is TGCACCAGCAGTTGTGCACAAAGTCGGGCCAACGTCCTGACTTTC. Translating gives CTSSCAQSRANVLTF.